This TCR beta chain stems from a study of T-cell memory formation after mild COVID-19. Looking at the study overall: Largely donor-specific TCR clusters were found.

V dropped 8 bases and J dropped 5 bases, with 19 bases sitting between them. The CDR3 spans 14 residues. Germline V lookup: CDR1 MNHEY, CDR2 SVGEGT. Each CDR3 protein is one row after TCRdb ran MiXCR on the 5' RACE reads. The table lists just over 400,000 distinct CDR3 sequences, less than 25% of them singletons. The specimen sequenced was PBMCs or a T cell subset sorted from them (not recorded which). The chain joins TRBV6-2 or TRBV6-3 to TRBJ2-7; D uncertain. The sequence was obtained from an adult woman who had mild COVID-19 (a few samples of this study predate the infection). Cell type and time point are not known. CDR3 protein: CASGGKGRTHEQYF. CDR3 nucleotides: TGTGCCAGCGGCGGTAAAGGGCGAACCCACGAGCAGTACTTC.